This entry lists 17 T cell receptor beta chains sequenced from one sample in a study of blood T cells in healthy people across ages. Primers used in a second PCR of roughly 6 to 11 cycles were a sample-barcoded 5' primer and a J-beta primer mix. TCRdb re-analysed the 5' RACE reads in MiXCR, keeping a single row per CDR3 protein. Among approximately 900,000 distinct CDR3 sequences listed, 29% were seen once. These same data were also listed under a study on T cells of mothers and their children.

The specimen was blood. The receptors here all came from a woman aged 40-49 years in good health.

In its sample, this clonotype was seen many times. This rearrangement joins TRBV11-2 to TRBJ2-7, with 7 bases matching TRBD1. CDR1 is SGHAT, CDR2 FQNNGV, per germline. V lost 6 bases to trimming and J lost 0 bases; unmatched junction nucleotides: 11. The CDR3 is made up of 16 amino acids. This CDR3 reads CASRAPGGRRSYEQYF. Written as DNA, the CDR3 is TGTGCCAGCAGAGCACCAGGGGGTAGGCGCTCCTACGAGCAGTACTTC.

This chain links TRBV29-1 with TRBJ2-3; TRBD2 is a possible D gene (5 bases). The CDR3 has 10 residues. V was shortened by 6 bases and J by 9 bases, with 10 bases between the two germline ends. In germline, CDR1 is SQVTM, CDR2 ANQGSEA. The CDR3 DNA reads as TGCAGCGTGGGTCGAGGGACGCAGTATTTT. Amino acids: CSVGRGTQYF.

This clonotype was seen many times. The CDR3 here is CASSLAYYNEQFF. The CDR3 nucleotides read TGTGCCAGCAGCTTAGCCTACTACAATGAGCAGTTCTTC. The chain uses TRBV11-2 and TRBJ2-1; D unresolved. In germline, CDR1 is SGHAT, CDR2 FQNNGV. The CDR3 runs to 13 residues. V lost 1 base, J lost 3 bases, and 4 bases lay in between.

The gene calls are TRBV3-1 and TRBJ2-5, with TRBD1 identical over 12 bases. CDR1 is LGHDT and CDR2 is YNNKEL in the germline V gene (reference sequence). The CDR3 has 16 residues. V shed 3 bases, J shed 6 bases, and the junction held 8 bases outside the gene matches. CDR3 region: CASSQGGDRGRKTQYF. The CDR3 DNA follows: TGTGCCAGCAGCCAGGGAGGGGACAGGGGGCGAAAGACCCAGTACTTC.

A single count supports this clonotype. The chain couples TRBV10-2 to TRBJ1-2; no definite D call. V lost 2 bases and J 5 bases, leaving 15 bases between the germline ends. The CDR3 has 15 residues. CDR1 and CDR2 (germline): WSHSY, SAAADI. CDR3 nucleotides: TGCGCCAGCAGTGAGGTACAGCGGCCCACTTATGGCTACACCTTC. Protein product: CASSEVQRPTYGYTF.

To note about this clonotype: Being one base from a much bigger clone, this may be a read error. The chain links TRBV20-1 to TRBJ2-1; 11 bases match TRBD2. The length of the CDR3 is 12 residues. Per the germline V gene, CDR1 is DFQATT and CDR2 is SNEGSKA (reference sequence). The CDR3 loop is CRAPIAGGEQFF. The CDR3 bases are TGCAGGGCTCCTATAGCGGGGGGGGAGCAGTTCTTC.

The CDR3 sequence is CSARTDISYEQYF. The CDR3 nucleotides are TGCAGTGCTAGAACCGACATCTCCTACGAGCAGTACTTC. This rearrangement joins TRBV20-1 to TRBJ2-7; D not resolved. V lost 2 bases to trimming and J lost 0 bases, with 8 bases between them. Germline-derived CDR1 and CDR2 are DFQATT and SNEGSKA (reference sequence). This CDR3 has 13 amino acids.

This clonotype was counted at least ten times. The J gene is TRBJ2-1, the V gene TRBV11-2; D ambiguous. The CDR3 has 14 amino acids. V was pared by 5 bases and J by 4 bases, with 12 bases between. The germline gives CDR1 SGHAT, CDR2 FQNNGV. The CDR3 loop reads CASSPLSAYNEQFF. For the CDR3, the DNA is TGTGCCAGCAGCCCTTTGTCGGCTTACAATGAGCAGTTCTTC.

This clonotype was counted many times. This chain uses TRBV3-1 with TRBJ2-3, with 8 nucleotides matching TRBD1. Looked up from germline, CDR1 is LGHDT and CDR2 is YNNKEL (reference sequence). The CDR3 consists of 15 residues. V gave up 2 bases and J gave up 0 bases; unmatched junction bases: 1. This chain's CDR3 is CASSQRTGSTDTQYF. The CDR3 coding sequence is TGTGCCAGCAGCCAACGGACAGGGAGCACAGATACGCAGTATTTT.

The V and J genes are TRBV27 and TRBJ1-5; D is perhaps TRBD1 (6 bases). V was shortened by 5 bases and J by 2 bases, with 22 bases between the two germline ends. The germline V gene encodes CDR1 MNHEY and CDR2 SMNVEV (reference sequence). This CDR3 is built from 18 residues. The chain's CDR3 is CASSPEEQGPSGNQPQHF. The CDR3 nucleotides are TGTGCCAGCAGTCCGGAAGAACAGGGCCCATCGGGCAATCAGCCCCAGCATTTT.

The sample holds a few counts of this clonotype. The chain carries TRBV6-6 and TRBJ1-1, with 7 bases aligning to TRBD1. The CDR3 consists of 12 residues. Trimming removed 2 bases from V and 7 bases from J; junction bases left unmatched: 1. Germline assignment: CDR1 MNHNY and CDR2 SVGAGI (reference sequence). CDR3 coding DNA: TGTGCCAGCAGTTACGGGGACAGTGAAGCTTTCTTT. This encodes CASSYGDSEAFF.

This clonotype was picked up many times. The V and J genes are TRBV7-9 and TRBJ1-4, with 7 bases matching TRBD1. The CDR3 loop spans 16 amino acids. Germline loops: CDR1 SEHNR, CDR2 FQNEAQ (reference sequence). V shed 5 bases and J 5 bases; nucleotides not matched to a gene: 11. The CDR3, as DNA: TGTGCCAGCAGCCCCCAGACAGGGTTCAAGAATGAAAAACTGTTTTTT. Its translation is CASSPQTGFKNEKLFF.

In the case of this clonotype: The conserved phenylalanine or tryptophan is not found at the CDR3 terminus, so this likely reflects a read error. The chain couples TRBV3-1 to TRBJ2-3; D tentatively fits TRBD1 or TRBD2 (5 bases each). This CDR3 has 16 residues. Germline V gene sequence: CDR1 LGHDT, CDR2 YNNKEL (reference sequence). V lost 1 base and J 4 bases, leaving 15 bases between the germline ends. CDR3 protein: CASSQGVGTGADTQYC. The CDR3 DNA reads TGTGCCAGCAGCCAAGGAGTGGGGACCGGCGCAGATACGCAGTATTGT.

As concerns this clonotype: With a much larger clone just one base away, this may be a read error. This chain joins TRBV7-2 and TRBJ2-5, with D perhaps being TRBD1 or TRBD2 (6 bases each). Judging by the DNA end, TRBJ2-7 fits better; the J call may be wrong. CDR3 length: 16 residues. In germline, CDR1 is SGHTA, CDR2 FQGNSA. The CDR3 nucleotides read TGTGCCGGCAGGGTTGGGGTCGGGGGCCCAATCTACGAGCAGTACTTC. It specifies CAGRVGVGGPIYEQYF.

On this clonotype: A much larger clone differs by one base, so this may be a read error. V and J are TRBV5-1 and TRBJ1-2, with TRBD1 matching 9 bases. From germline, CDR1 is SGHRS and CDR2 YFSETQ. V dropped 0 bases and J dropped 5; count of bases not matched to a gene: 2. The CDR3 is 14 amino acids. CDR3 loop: CASSLVGTGYGYTF. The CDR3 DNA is TGCGCCAGCAGCTTGGTCGGGACAGGGTATGGCTACACCTTC. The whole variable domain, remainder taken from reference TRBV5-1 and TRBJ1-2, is KAGVTQTPRYLIKTRGQQVTLSCSPISGHRSVSWYQQTPGQGLQFLFEYFSETQRNKGNFPGRFSGRQFSNSRSEMNVSTLELGDSALYLCASSLVGTGYGYTFGSGTRLTVV.

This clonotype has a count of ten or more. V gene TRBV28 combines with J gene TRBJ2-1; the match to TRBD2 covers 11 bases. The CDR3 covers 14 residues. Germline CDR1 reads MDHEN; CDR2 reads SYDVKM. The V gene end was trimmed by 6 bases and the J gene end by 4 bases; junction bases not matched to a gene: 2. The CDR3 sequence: CASRLAGGYNEQFF. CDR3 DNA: TGTGCCAGCAGATTAGCGGGGGGGTACAATGAGCAGTTCTTC.

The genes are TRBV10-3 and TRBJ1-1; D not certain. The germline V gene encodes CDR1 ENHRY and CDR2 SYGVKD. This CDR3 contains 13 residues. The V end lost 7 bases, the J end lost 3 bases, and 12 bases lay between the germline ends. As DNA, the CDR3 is TGTGCCATCACCCGGGCAGTAGACACTGAAGCTTTCTTT. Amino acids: CAITRAVDTEAFF.